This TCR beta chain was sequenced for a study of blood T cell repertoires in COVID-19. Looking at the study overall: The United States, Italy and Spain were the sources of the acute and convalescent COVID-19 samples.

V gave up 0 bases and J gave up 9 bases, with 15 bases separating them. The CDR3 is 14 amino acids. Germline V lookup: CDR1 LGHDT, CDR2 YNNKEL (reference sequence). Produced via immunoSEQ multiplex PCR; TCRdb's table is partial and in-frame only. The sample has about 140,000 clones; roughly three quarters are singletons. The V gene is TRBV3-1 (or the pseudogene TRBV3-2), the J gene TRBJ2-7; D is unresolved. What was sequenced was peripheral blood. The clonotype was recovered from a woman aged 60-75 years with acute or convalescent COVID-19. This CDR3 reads CASSQEPHNPRQYF. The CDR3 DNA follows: TGTGCCAGCAGCCAAGAGCCACACAACCCCCGGCAGTACTTC.